What follows are 22 T cell receptor beta chains derived from one specimen sequenced in a study of T cells in Graves' hyperthyroidism and ophthalmopathy. The source material, RNA transcripts, was used to amplify TCR beta CDR3 regions. HTBI primers were employed in a first-round RT-PCR of the TCR CDR3. MiXCR, applied by TCRdb to the multiplex PCR reads, yields one record per CDR3 protein. This repertoire shows fewer than 450,000 distinct CDR3 sequences, approximately 18% found once; its top ten account for roughly 35%. Sequencing was done on a sample of blood. Every receptor here comes from a woman aged 30 to 39 with Graves' hyperthyroidism that later progressed to Graves' ophthalmopathy.

At least ten counts were recorded for this clonotype. The chain has TRBV11-2 and TRBJ1-3; perhaps TRBD1 as D (5 bases). The CDR3 covers 17 residues. The germline V and J ends were trimmed by 1 base and 0 bases, with 13 bases remaining between them. The germline V gene has CDR1 SGHAT and CDR2 FQNNGV. The chain's CDR3 is CASSLGSWGTSGNTIYF. The CDR3 DNA is TGTGCCAGCAGCTTAGGTAGCTGGGGGACCTCTGGAAACACCATATATTTT.

This chain's CDR3 is CASSQDAGGLRETQYF. For the CDR3, the DNA is TGTGCCAGCAGCCAAGACGCAGGGGGGCTTCGAGAGACCCAGTACTTC. The V and J genes are TRBV14 and TRBJ2-5; a weak D match, TRBD1 (7 bases). The CDR3 runs to 16 residues. The V end was cut by 0 bases, the J end by 4 bases, with 15 bases between. CDR1 is SGHDN, CDR2 FVKESK, per germline.

In this sample, this clonotype turned up many times. V and J are TRBV29-1 and TRBJ2-3; D remains unclear. This CDR3 has 12 amino acids. The V end lost 1 base, the J end lost 4 bases, and 6 bases lay between the germline ends. Looked up from germline, CDR1 is SQVTM and CDR2 is ANQGSEA. CDR3 nucleotide sequence: TGCAGCGTTGAAGCGCTACCAGATACGCAGTATTTT. Amino acid sequence: CSVEALPDTQYF.

This clonotype has ten or more counts. The chain couples TRBV7-2 to TRBJ2-1; 13 bases line up with TRBD2. The CDR3 covers 18 residues. V was pared by 5 bases and J by 9 bases, with 16 bases of the junction left unmatched. Germline CDR1 SGHTA, CDR2 FQGNSA. The CDR3 region has the DNA TGTGCCAGCAGCGTCTCCGGGACTAGCGGGAAAGAAGGAGGTGAGCAGTTCTTC. Its translation is CASSVSGTSGKEGGEQFF.

This clonotype was counted at least ten times. The chain joins TRBV20-1 to TRBJ2-1; the match to TRBD1 covers 8 bases. The germline V gene has CDR1 DFQATT and CDR2 SNEGSKA (reference sequence). CDR3 length: 13 amino acids. Trimming removed 6 bases from V and 4 bases from J; junction bases left unmatched: 5. Written as DNA, the CDR3 is TGCAGTGCCCCGGACAGGGATTACAATGAGCAGTTCTTC. This translates into CSAPDRDYNEQFF.

V and J are TRBV20-1 and TRBJ2-7; 10 nucleotides align to TRBD2. V lost 5 bases, J lost 2 bases, and 9 bases stayed unmatched. The CDR3 spans 15 residues. CDR1 DFQATT and CDR2 SNEGSKA come from the germline V gene (reference sequence). The CDR3 here is CSARLAGAAPYEQYF. CDR3 DNA sequence: TGCAGTGCTCGGCTAGCGGGAGCGGCCCCCTACGAGCAGTACTTC.

This clonotype has a count of ten or more. The chain uses TRBV11-2 and TRBJ2-5, with TRBD1 identical over 7 bases. The germline gives CDR1 SGHAT, CDR2 FQNNGV. This CDR3 comprises 13 residues. With 6 bases clipped from V and 1 base from J, the junction kept 2 bases outside the gene matches. Here the CDR3 reads CASRGTAQETQYF. CDR3 DNA: TGTGCCAGCAGGGGGACAGCCCAAGAGACCCAGTACTTC.

The rearrangement uses TRBV2 and TRBJ2-1, with 7 bases lining up with TRBD1. Germline CDR1 reads SNHLY; CDR2 reads FYNNEI. J was trimmed by 8 bases and V by 6 bases; bases with no gene match: 7. This CDR3 region has 13 residues. CDR3 sequence reads: CASSRDRIYEQFF. The CDR3 DNA reads TGTGCCAGCAGCCGGGACAGAATATATGAGCAGTTCTTC.

This rearrangement joins TRBV10-3 to TRBJ2-3; D might be TRBD2 (7 bases). The germline V and J ends were trimmed by 3 bases and 3 bases, with 19 bases remaining between them. The germline V gene encodes CDR1 ENHRY and CDR2 SYGVKD. This CDR3 is built from 17 residues. CDR3 in amino acids: CAISEGRGAGETDTQYF. CDR3 nucleotides: TGTGCCATCAGTGAAGGTCGGGGGGCGGGTGAGACAGATACGCAGTATTTT.

The chain is built from TRBV4-2 and TRBJ2-3; tentative D call: TRBD2 (6 bases). The CDR3 is made up of 14 amino acids. Trimming pared 2 bases from V and 3 bases from J, leaving 9 bases between. The germline V gene has CDR1 LGHNA and CDR2 YNFKEQ. CDR3 in amino acids: CASSQTGETDTQYF. In DNA, the CDR3 is TGTGCCAGCAGCCAAACGGGGGAAACAGATACGCAGTATTTT.

This clonotype was seen many times. The V call is TRBV5-1, the J call TRBJ1-5; D is unresolved. Per germline, CDR1 SGHRS and CDR2 YFSETQ. V lost 1 base and J 1 base, leaving 9 bases between the germline ends. This CDR3 contains 15 residues. The CDR3 loop reads CASSLYPESNQPQHF. The DNA of the CDR3 is TGCGCCAGCAGCTTGTACCCGGAGAGCAATCAGCCCCAGCATTTT.

V and J are TRBV5-1 and TRBJ1-3; TRBD1 might be the D (5 bases). V was shortened by 1 base and J by 4 bases, with 6 bases between the two germline ends. The CDR3 length is 13 residues. Germline V gene lookup returns CDR1 SGHRS and CDR2 YFSETQ. In DNA, the CDR3 is TGCGCCAGCAGCTTGACAGGAGGAAACACCATATATTTT. Translation gives CASSLTGGNTIYF. Full variable domain (rest looked up from reference TRBV5-1 and TRBJ1-3): KAGVTQTPRYLIKTRGQQVTLSCSPISGHRSVSWYQQTPGQGLQFLFEYFSETQRNKGNFPGRFSGRQFSNSRSEMNVSTLELGDSALYLCASSLTGGNTIYFGEGSWLTVV.

The chain joins TRBV3-1 to TRBJ2-1, with TRBD2 identical over 10 bases. Trimming at V came to 0 bases and at J to 4 bases, leaving 6 bases not matched to a gene. Germline CDR1 reads LGHDT; CDR2 reads YNNKEL (reference sequence). The CDR3 is 17 amino acids. The CDR3 DNA follows: TGTGCCAGCAGCCAAGAGAGGGGACTAGCGCCTTACAATGAGCAGTTCTTC. It translates to CASSQERGLAPYNEQFF.

Ten or more counts support this clonotype. V and J are TRBV5-1 and TRBJ1-1; perhaps TRBD1 as D (5 bases). Germline V lookup: CDR1 SGHRS, CDR2 YFSETQ. The CDR3 runs 15 residues. V was pared by 4 bases and J by 1 base, with 14 bases between. CDR3 nucleotide sequence: TGCGCCAGCAGCGAGGGACTGGGAGGGAACACTGAAGCTTTCTTT. It translates to CASSEGLGGNTEAFF.

This clonotype was seen many times. The rearrangement joins TRBV7-2 to TRBJ1-6; a possible D gene is TRBD1 (5 bases). Germline V gene data show CDR1 as SGHTA and CDR2 as FQGNSA. The CDR3 covers 16 residues. Deletions cut 5 bases from V and 5 bases from J, with 16 bases between. In DNA form, the CDR3 reads TGTGCCAGCAGCGGGCGGGGGGTGGCAGATAATTCACCCCTCCACTTT. Residues: CASSGRGVADNSPLHF.

This clonotype appeared a single time. V and J are TRBV30 and TRBJ1-2; no clear D. The germline V gene has CDR1 GTSNPN and CDR2 SVGIG (reference sequence). The CDR3 runs to 14 residues. Between the trimmed V and J ends, which lost 2 bases and 2 bases, there was a span of 12 bases. This CDR3 is CAWSWSYLNYGYTF. The CDR3 coding sequence is TGTGCCTGGAGTTGGAGCTATCTCAACTATGGCTACACCTTC.

This clonotype occurred many times. This rearrangement joins TRBV28 to TRBJ2-3; a weak D match, TRBD1 (5 bases). The V end was cut by 5 bases, the J end by 1 base, with 22 bases between. The CDR3 sequence is 18 residues long. Germline CDR1 and CDR2: MDHEN and SYDVKM. CDR3 DNA: TGTGCCAGCAGTCCCAGGGTGGCAGGGCTGATTCGCACAGATACGCAGTATTTT. Its translation: CASSPRVAGLIRTDTQYF.

J is TRBJ1-2 and V is TRBV2; no reliable D call. The germline CDR1 and CDR2 sequences are SNHLY and FYNNEI. V lost 3 bases, J lost 4 bases, and 9 bases lay in between. The CDR3 extends over 13 amino acids. For the CDR3, the DNA is TGTGCCAGCAGTGATGTGGCAGGCTATGGCTACACCTTC. Translation: CASSDVAGYGYTF.

This clonotype has ten or more counts. The chain joins TRBV29-1 to TRBJ2-1; D not resolved. The CDR3 spans 15 residues. CDR1 and CDR2 (germline): SQVTM, ANQGSEA. The CDR3 is CNSWLESSSYNEQFF. The CDR3 DNA is TGCAACAGTTGGTTGGAATCGAGCTCCTACAATGAGCAGTTCTTC.

The chain carries TRBV6-2 or TRBV6-3 and TRBJ2-1, with 10 positions matching TRBD2. This CDR3 has 15 amino acids. V lost 7 bases, J lost 5 bases, and 8 bases stayed unmatched. Germline assignment: CDR1 MNHEY and CDR2 SVGEGT. The CDR3 sequence: CASNPPGLANNEQFF. The CDR3 nucleotides are TGTGCCAGCAACCCCCCGGGACTAGCGAACAATGAGCAGTTCTTC.

This clonotype was counted at least ten times. J is TRBJ1-2 and V is TRBV20-1; the match to TRBD1 covers 7 bases. V was pared by 6 bases and J by 8 bases, with 12 bases of the junction left unmatched. Germline-derived CDR1 and CDR2 are DFQATT and SNEGSKA (reference sequence). This CDR3 is 13 amino acids long. CDR3 sequence: CSALRQGFMGYTF. CDR3 in DNA: TGCAGTGCCCTACGACAGGGTTTTATGGGCTACACCTTC.

This clonotype was seen more than once but under ten times. This rearrangement joins TRBV5-6 to TRBJ2-1; 12 bases align to TRBD2. V lost 5 bases and J lost 3; bases outside the gene matches: 12. Germline V gene lookup returns CDR1 SGHDT and CDR2 YYEEEE. CDR3 length equals 18 residues. Written as DNA, the CDR3 is TGTGCCAGCAGACCACTAGCGGGAGGCCCTCGTATCTACAATGAGCAGTTCTTC. It yields the protein CASRPLAGGPRIYNEQFF.